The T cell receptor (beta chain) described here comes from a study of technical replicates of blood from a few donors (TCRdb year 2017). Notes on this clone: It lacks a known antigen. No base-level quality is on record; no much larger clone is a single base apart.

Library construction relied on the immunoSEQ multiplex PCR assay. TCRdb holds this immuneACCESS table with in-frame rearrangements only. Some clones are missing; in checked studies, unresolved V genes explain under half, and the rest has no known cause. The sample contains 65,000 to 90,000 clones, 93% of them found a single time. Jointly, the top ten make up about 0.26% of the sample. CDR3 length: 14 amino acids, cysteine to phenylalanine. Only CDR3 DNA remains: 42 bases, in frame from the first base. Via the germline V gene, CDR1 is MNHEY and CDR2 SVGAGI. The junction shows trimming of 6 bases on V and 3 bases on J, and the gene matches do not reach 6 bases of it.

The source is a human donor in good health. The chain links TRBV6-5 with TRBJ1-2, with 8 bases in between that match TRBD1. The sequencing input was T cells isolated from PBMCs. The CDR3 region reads CASRAGGADYGYTF. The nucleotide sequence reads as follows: TGTGCCAGCAGGGCAGGGGGCGCCGACTATGGCTACACCTTC.